This is a list of T cell receptor beta chains from one sample in a study of shared clonotypes between healthy human individuals. TCRdb's table, derived via immunoSEQ multiplex PCR, lists solely in-frame clones and lacks some. This sample has around 500,000 clones, with roughly 80% found just once. The sequencing input was PBMCs. The origin of the receptors is a middle-aged woman in good health. Some clones in this sample may be carry-over from other donors' samples. The CDR3 runs from the conserved cysteine through the conserved F or W. D genes are given only for firm matches. Rows give clone size only sometimes, using once, few, many, or a class for an expanded clone.

d_gene | j_gene | abundance | v_gene | CDR3nt | CDR3aa
TRBD1 | TRBJ1-2 | NA | TRBV30 | TGTGCCTGGAGTGGGCTGGGACAGGGGAGCTATGGCTACACCTTC | CAWSGLGQGSYGYTF
NA | TRBJ1-4 | NA | TRBV6-5 | TGTGCCAGCAGTTACGAAGGGGTTGGTGAAAAACTGTTTTTT | CASSYEGVGEKLFF
NA | TRBJ2-7 | once | TRBV27 | TGTGCCAGCAGTTTAGGGACTTACTCCTACGAGCAGTACTTC | CASSLGTYSYEQYF
NA | TRBJ2-1 | NA | TRBV30 | TGTGCCTGGAGTGTACGCGGGTCCTCCTACAATGAGCAGTTCTTC | CAWSVRGSSYNEQFF
NA | TRBJ2-3 | few | TRBV9 | TGTGCCAGCAGCGTAGCCGGGACTAGCACAGATACGCAGTATTTT | CASSVAGTSTDTQYF
NA | TRBJ2-4 | NA | TRBV28 | TGTGCCAGCAGTGGGGGGAGCATTCCAGCCAAAAACATTCAGTACTTC | CASSGGSIPAKNIQYF
NA | TRBJ1-4 | NA | TRBV19 | TGTGCCAGTAAAAGCCGTGAGAGGGGATACAATGAAAAACTGTTTTTT | CASKSRERGYNEKLFF
TRBD2 | TRBJ2-7 | NA | TRBV11-2 | TGTGCCAGCAGCTTAGCCCGGGGGGAAGTCCCTTACGAGCAGTACTTC | CASSLARGEVPYEQYF
NA | TRBJ1-4 | NA | TRBV7-9 | TGTGCCAGCAGCTTACCCGGGTCCGGTAATGAAAAACTGTTTTTT | CASSLPGSGNEKLFF
TRBD2 | TRBJ2-3 | NA | TRBV7-7 | TGTGCCAGCAGCTCGAGCGGGGGGGGCGATACGCAGTATTTT | CASSSSGGGDTQYF
NA | TRBJ2-2 | many | TRBV6-4 | TGTGCCAGCAGTGAAGTGGCGGATACCGGGGAGCTGTTTTTT | CASSEVADTGELFF
TRBD2 | TRBJ2-1 | few | TRBV30 | TGTGCCTGGAGTTTGACTAGCGACTACAATGAGCAGTTCTTC | CAWSLTSDYNEQFF
NA | TRBJ2-7 | once | TRBV30 | TGTGCCTCCTCCGTCGGGCACACGGCCGAGCAGTACTTC | CASSVGHTAEQYF
NA | TRBJ2-1 | NA | TRBV28 | TGTGCCAGCACCCCGGCCGGGGGCTTGTCCTACAATGAGCAGTTCTTC | CASTPAGGLSYNEQFF
TRBD2 | TRBJ2-2 | NA | TRBV7-8 | TGTGCCAGCAGTGCGGGAGTTGGAACCGGGGAGCTGTTTTTT | CASSAGVGTGELFF
NA | TRBJ2-7 | NA | TRBV6-5 | TGTGCCAGCAGTTGGACAGGAGGGTACGAGCAGTACTTC | CASSWTGGYEQYF
NA | TRBJ2-7 | NA | TRBV6-5 | TGTGCCAGCAGTTACTCGTACGGGTACTACGAGCAGTACTTC | CASSYSYGYYEQYF
NA | TRBJ2-6 | NA | TRBV19 | TGTGCCAGTAGTATGAAGGGAAGGGGGGCCAACGTCCTGACTTTC | CASSMKGRGANVLTF
TRBD2 | TRBJ2-7 | NA | TRBV6-4 | TGTGCCAGCAGTGCGCTAGCGGGCTCGGCATTGGTCGAGCAGTACTTC | CASSALAGSALVEQYF
TRBD2 | TRBJ2-1 | NA | TRBV27 | TGTGCCAGCAGTTCGGGCTTTGGGCTAGCGGGAGTTGAGCAGTTCTTC | CASSSGFGLAGVEQFF
TRBD1 | TRBJ2-4 | NA | TRBV9 | TGTGCCAGCAGCGCAGGACTAGGACAGGGGAACATTCAGTACTTC | CASSAGLGQGNIQYF
TRBD1 | TRBJ2-7 | NA | TRBV29-1 | TGCAGCGCCGTGACAGGGTCCTACGAGCAGTACTTC | CSAVTGSYEQYF
TRBD2 | TRBJ2-5 | NA | TRBV4-1 | TGCGCCAGCAGCCATCTCCGGGGGGGGGTAGAGACCCAGTACTTC | CASSHLRGGVETQYF
TRBD1 | TRBJ1-1 | NA | TRBV18 | TGTGCCAGCTCCCACAGGGGAGGAGGCCTGAACACTGAAGCTTTCTTT | CASSHRGGGLNTEAFF
NA | TRBJ2-5 | NA | TRBV9 | TGTGCCAGCAGTCCTAGTATGGGTTGGGAGACCCAGTACTTC | CASSPSMGWETQYF
NA | TRBJ2-2 | NA | TRBV19 | TGTGCCAGTAGTATTAGGCTAGCCGCCGGGGAGCTGTTTTTT | CASSIRLAAGELFF
NA | TRBJ2-7 | NA | TRBV6-1 | TGTGCCAGCAGAACCCGACGGTCCTCCTACGAGCAATACTTC | CASRTRRSSYEQYF
NA | TRBJ2-2 | NA | TRBV11-2 | TGTGCCAGCAGCTCAACTTCTACTCCGACTAACACCGGGGAGCTGTTTTTT | CASSSTSTPTNTGELFF
NA | TRBJ2-7 | NA | TRBV28 | TGTGCCAGCAGTCCTAATCCCGGGCTGTCCTACGAGCAGTACTTC | CASSPNPGLSYEQYF
NA | TRBJ2-7 | once | TRBV10-3 | TGTGCCATCAGTAGACGGGGGCCCTACGAGCAGTACTTC | CAISRRGPYEQYF
TRBD1 | TRBJ1-1 | NA | TRBV19 | TGTGCCAGCGCTCCCCTCCAGGGGGGAGACACTGAAGCTTTCTTT | CASAPLQGGDTEAFF
NA | TRBJ2-5 | many | TRBV4-1 | TGCGCCAGCAGCCAAGAGGGGCTACGGGGAGAGACCCAGTACTTC | CASSQEGLRGETQYF
NA | TRBJ2-7 | NA | TRBV28 | TGTGCCAGCAGTTTGGAAACCACCGCCTACGAGCAGTACTTC | CASSLETTAYEQYF
NA | TRBJ2-5 | NA | TRBV11-2 | TGTGCCAGCAGCTTTGGGTACCAAGAGACCCAGTACTTC | CASSFGYQETQYF
TRBD2 | TRBJ2-5 | NA | TRBV7-3 | TGTGCCAGCAGCTTCGCGGGAGACGGGACCCAGTACTTC | CASSFAGDGTQYF
NA | TRBJ2-7 | NA | TRBV7-2 | TGTGCCAGCAGCATCTTACGGGCCTCCTACGAGCAGTACTTC | CASSILRASYEQYF
TRBD1 | TRBJ2-7 | once | TRBV6-1 | TGTGCCAGCAGTGAAAGACAGGGGAGGTTCTACGAGCAGTACTTC | CASSERQGRFYEQYF